These 24 T cell receptor beta chains were all obtained from the same sample, sequenced in a study of blood T cell repertoires in COVID-19. The protocol was immunoSEQ multiplex PCR, while the TCRdb copy is restricted to in-frame clones and leaves out a portion. The table lists some 400,000 clones, over 75% of them singletons. The sequenced sample was PBMCs or T cells enriched from blood (not recorded which). The receptors shown here come from a man aged 30 to 45 who had recovered from COVID-19.

The genes are TRBV7-8 and TRBJ2-3; D is perhaps TRBD1 (6 bases). Trimming took off 5 bases at V and 5 bases at J, with 17 bases between the two ends. The CDR3 loop spans 15 amino acids. Germline V gene data show CDR1 as SGHVS and CDR2 as FQNEAQ. The chain's CDR3 is CASSRTEVVGDTQYF. In DNA, the CDR3 is TGTGCCAGCAGCCGGACAGAAGTCGTAGGAGATACGCAGTATTTT.

This chain links TRBV27 with TRBJ1-1, with no clear D. CDR1 and CDR2 from the germline V gene are MNHEY and SMNVEV (reference sequence). V lost 0 bases to trimming and J lost 0 bases, with 8 bases between them. CDR3 length: 15 amino acids. CDR3 region: CASSLSGSMNTEAFF. In nucleotides, the CDR3 is TGTGCCAGCAGTTTATCGGGCAGCATGAACACTGAAGCTTTCTTT.

The V call is TRBV4-3, the J call TRBJ1-3, with D possibly TRBD1 on 6 matching bases. The germline CDR1 and CDR2 sequences are LGHNA and YSLEER. V dropped 1 base and J dropped 0 bases, with 10 bases sitting between them. The CDR3 extends over 16 amino acids. The CDR3 protein is CASSQVWDTSGNTIYF. CDR3 nucleotide sequence: TGCGCCAGCAGCCAAGTTTGGGACACCTCTGGAAACACCATATATTTT.

The chain recombines TRBV30 with TRBJ1-1; D is possibly TRBD1 (6 bases). Trimming removed 8 bases at V and 2 bases at J, with 12 bases between. Germline lookup yields CDR1 GTSNPN and CDR2 SVGIG (reference sequence). The CDR3 contains 12 residues. The CDR3 protein is CALRTANTEAFF. CDR3 DNA sequence: TGTGCCCTCCGGACAGCCAACACTGAAGCTTTCTTT.

This clone was recorded only once. The CDR3 protein is CASSPRPGQMNTGELFF. CDR3 DNA: TGTGCCAGCTCACCGAGGCCGGGACAGATGAACACCGGGGAGCTGTTTTTT. The chain recombines TRBV18 with TRBJ2-2, with 7 nucleotides matching TRBD1. This CDR3 comprises 17 residues. From germline, CDR1 is KGHSH and CDR2 LQKENI. Trimming cost V 3 bases and J 1 base; bases outside gene matches: 8.

This clone showed up just once. The rearrangement links TRBV15 to TRBJ1-2; tentative D call: TRBD1 (5 bases). The CDR3 totals 17 residues. Germline-derived CDR1 and CDR2 are LNHNV and YYDKDF (reference sequence). V was pared by 1 base and J by 2 bases, with 17 bases between. Here the CDR3 DNA reads TGTGCCACCAGCAGAGCCCGAGGGGAGGGAAGGAACTATGGCTACACCTTC. Translation gives CATSRARGEGRNYGYTF.

The J gene is TRBJ1-5, the V gene TRBV28; 7 nucleotides match TRBD1. The germline CDR1 and CDR2 sequences are MDHEN and SYDVKM. V trimming: 2 bases; J trimming: 6 bases; junction bases outside the gene matches: 7. The CDR3 runs to 15 residues. The CDR3, as DNA: TGTGCCAGCAGTTTAACAGGGGCAGGTGGTCAGCCCCAGCATTTT. It is translated as CASSLTGAGGQPQHF.

This chain's CDR3 is CSASSLWGGGYGYTF. The CDR3 region has the DNA TGCAGTGCTAGTTCCCTATGGGGGGGTGGCTATGGCTACACCTTC. The chain combines TRBV20-1 with TRBJ1-2; D is possibly TRBD1 (5 bases). There are 15 residues in the CDR3. CDR1 is DFQATT and CDR2 is SNEGSKA in the germline V gene (reference sequence). The V and J ends lost 3 bases and 4 bases respectively, with 18 bases between them.

J is TRBJ2-7 and V is TRBV14; 11 bases fit TRBD1. Germline V gene sequence: CDR1 SGHDN, CDR2 FVKESK. V lost 2 bases and J lost 7; bases outside the gene matches: 7. The CDR3 has 15 residues. DNA of the CDR3: TGTGCCAGCAGCCAAAACGGACAGGGGGCAGGGGAGCAGTACTTC. Translation: CASSQNGQGAGEQYF. The full variable domain, rest sourced from reference TRBV14 and TRBJ2-7, is EAGVTQFPSHSVIEKGQTVTLRCDPISGHDNLYWYRRVMGKEIKFLLHFVKESKQDESGMPNNRFLAERTGGTYSTLKVQPAELEDSGVYFCASSQNGQGAGEQYFGPGTRLTVT.

In its sample, this clone was seen once. The V and J genes are TRBV2 and TRBJ1-3; possible D gene TRBD1, 5 bases. Looked up from germline, CDR1 is SNHLY and CDR2 is FYNNEI. The CDR3 spans 17 residues. Trimming left V 4 bases short and J 0 bases short, with 16 bases between. CDR3 loop: CASSGGDSLLSGNTIYF. The CDR3 region has the DNA TGTGCCAGCAGTGGCGGAGACAGTCTACTCTCTGGAAACACCATATATTTT.

The gene calls are TRBV3-1 (or the pseudogene TRBV3-2) and TRBJ2-2, with a possible D match to TRBD2 (5 bases). This CDR3 has 15 residues. V shed 1 base and J shed 4 bases, with 10 bases lying between them. Germline loops: CDR1 LGHDT, CDR2 YNNKEL (reference sequence). In DNA, the CDR3 is TGTGCCAGCAGCCAAGCGGGGATGGGCACCGGGGAGCTGTTTTTT. It codes for CASSQAGMGTGELFF.

DNA for the CDR3: TGCGCCAGCAGCCAAGGGGGAGATGGCTACACCTTC. This gives the protein CASSQGGDGYTF. This rearrangement joins TRBV4-1 to TRBJ1-2; D unresolved. Germline CDR1 is MGHRA and CDR2 is YSYEKL. V lost 1 base and J lost 6, with 6 bases in between. The CDR3 totals 12 residues.

This chain connects TRBV15 to TRBJ2-3, with D hard to call. CDR1 and CDR2 (germline): LNHNV, YYDKDF (reference sequence). The ends were cut back, 0 bases at V and 5 bases at J, with 9 bases in the middle. The CDR3 length is 14 residues. DNA of the CDR3: TGTGCCACCAGCAGAGATATCGGCGGAGATACGCAGTATTTT. Protein: CATSRDIGGDTQYF. The full variable domain, completed using reference TRBV15 and TRBJ2-3, is DAMVIQNPRYQVTQFGKPVTLSCSQTLNHNVMYWYQQKSSQAPKLLFHYYDKDFNNEADTPDNFQSRRPNTSFCFLDIRSPGLGDTAMYLCATSRDIGGDTQYFGPGTRLTVL.

The V call is TRBV18, the J call TRBJ2-5, with a tentative D call TRBD1 (6 bases). CDR1 KGHSH and CDR2 LQKENI come from the germline V gene. The CDR3 consists of 15 residues. The ends were cut back, 3 bases at V and 3 bases at J, with 14 bases in the middle. CDR3 DNA sequence: TGTGCCAGCTCACCTCCGGGACATCAGAAAGAGACCCAGTACTTC. It encodes CASSPPGHQKETQYF.

The chain has TRBV21-1 and TRBJ1-2; the table's D call TRBD1 went unverified against the DNA. TRBV21-1 is a documented pseudogene. The CDR3 sequence is 17 residues long. This CDR3 reads CASSFTNSRGQSYGYTF. The CDR3 coding sequence is TGTGCCAGCAGCTTTACAAACTCACGGGGACAGAGCTATGGCTACACCTTC.

The chain recombines TRBV21-1 with TRBJ2-5; TRBD1, the table's D call, was not compared with the DNA. TRBV21-1 is given as a pseudogene. The CDR3 has 15 residues. The CDR3 coding sequence is TGTGCCAGCAGCAAAGCGGAGGGACAGAAAGAGACCCAGTACTTC. Residues: CASSKAEGQKETQYF.

The chain links TRBV25-1 to TRBJ2-7, with D hard to call. The CDR3 loop spans 15 amino acids. Trimming cost V 5 bases and J 1 base, with 15 bases left between them. The germline V gene has CDR1 MGHDK and CDR2 SYGVNS. CDR3 bases: TGTGCCAGCAGTCGTTTCTCCTCCGGTTCCTACGAGCAGTACTTC. The encoded protein is CASSRFSSGSYEQYF.

The V and J genes are TRBV19 and TRBJ1-2; TRBD1 aligns across 9 bases. Germline V gene data show CDR1 as LNHDA and CDR2 as SQIVND (reference sequence). The CDR3 length is 17 residues. The V and J ends lost 5 bases and 6 bases, in that order; junction bases with no gene match: 16. The CDR3 sequence: CASSPGTGRSPIHGYTF. The CDR3 DNA sequence: TGTGCCAGTAGTCCCGGGACAGGGCGGTCTCCTATCCATGGCTACACCTTC.

This clone appeared a few times. The rearrangement uses TRBV11-2 and TRBJ1-1; possible D gene TRBD1, 6 bases. Trimming removed 5 bases at V and 4 bases at J, with 20 bases between. CDR3 size: 16 residues. Germline CDR1 reads SGHAT; CDR2 reads FQNNGV. CDR3 residues: CASSATIRVGGTEAFF. CDR3 nucleotides: TGTGCCAGCAGCGCCACTATCAGGGTAGGGGGCACTGAAGCTTTCTTT.

The J gene is TRBJ2-3, the V gene TRBV7-3; 8 bases are a match to TRBD2. Looked up from germline, CDR1 is SGHTA and CDR2 is FQGTGA. J was trimmed by 8 bases and V by 5 bases; bases with no gene match: 15. This CDR3 contains 16 residues. CDR3 residues: CASSRTSSTTEGTQYF. The CDR3 nucleotides read TGTGCCAGCAGCCGGACTAGCTCAACCACGGAGGGTACGCAGTATTTT.

The chain employs TRBV6-2 or TRBV6-3 and TRBJ2-7; the D is unclear. Germline values: CDR1 MNHEY, CDR2 SVGEGT. This CDR3 comprises 16 residues. The V gene lost 0 bases and the J gene lost 2 bases, with 14 bases spanning the gap. CDR3 amino acids: CASSYSSGILTYEQYF. In DNA form, the CDR3 reads TGTGCCAGCAGTTACTCGTCAGGTATCTTGACCTACGAGCAGTACTTC.

V is TRBV5-1 and J is TRBJ1-5; D not certain. CDR1 is SGHRS, CDR2 YFSETQ, per germline. Trimming stripped 1 base from V and 2 bases from J, with 4 bases between. The CDR3 has 13 residues. The CDR3 spells CASSLQGNQPQHF. The CDR3 nucleotides read TGCGCCAGCAGCTTGCAGGGCAATCAGCCCCAGCATTTT.

The V gene is TRBV4-3, the J gene TRBJ1-2; D is perhaps TRBD1 (6 bases). CDR3 length equals 13 residues. Germline CDR1 reads LGHNA; CDR2 reads YSLEER. The ends were cut back, 0 bases at V and 8 bases at J, with 10 bases in the middle. CDR3 sequence reads: CASSQEGAMGYTF. Written as DNA, the CDR3 is TGCGCCAGCAGCCAAGAGGGGGCAATGGGCTACACCTTC.

The rearrangement joins TRBV12-3 or TRBV12-4 to TRBJ2-2; D ambiguous. Trimming cost V 6 bases and J 7 bases, with 12 bases left between them. The CDR3 extends over 13 amino acids. CDR3 nucleotide sequence: TGTGCCAGCAGCCGGTTGCCGGTCGGGGAGCTGTTTTTT. Amino acids: CASSRLPVGELFF.